This note documents a single T cell receptor beta chain sequence. This clone's antigen is unknown. The record has no base qualities; no much larger clone is one base away. These data are taken from a study of regulatory T cells in long-lasting Graves disease (dated by TCRdb to the early 2020s). Background for the entire study: To count as having persistent Graves' disease, a patient had to have received antithyroid drug treatment for over 5 years with TSH receptor autoantibodies remaining persistently positive. Peripheral blood TCR sequencing and RNA sequencing compared persistent Graves' disease patients with newly diagnosed Graves' disease patients. The study was conducted in China and was registered as a clinical trial. A total of roughly 33 samples were covered by TCR sequencing, comprising some 13 persistent and approximately 20 newly diagnosed Graves' disease patients. Persistent Graves' disease patients in the clinical cohort had taken antithyroid drugs for roughly ten years on average. Results and caveats for the whole study, not just this receptor: The authors acknowledged the small sample size as a limitation that may reduce accuracy. Persistent Graves' disease patients showed lower TCR Shannon entropy and fewer highly expanded clones than newly diagnosed patients, suggesting clonal expansion. Preferential use of TRBV28, TRBJ1-2 and TRBJ2-5 was observed in persistent disease, whereas TRBV20-1 and TRBJ2-1 were favored in newly diagnosed disease. Patients with persistent disease shared more public clonotypes (fewer than 3,000) than newly diagnosed patients did (about 1,000). The study examined only peripheral blood because the primary lesion, thyroid tissue, could not be accessed. Sequencing and analysis were limited to the TCR beta chain.

The time point label, as the study defines it: persistent/refractory GD, antithyroid drugs over 5 years with positive TRAb. RNA was extracted from PBMCs in TRIzol for both TCR sequencing and RNA sequencing. Graves' disease was diagnosed according to American Thyroid Association guidelines. Patients for the study were recruited at an endocrinology department in Xi'an, China. Each patient gave roughly 10 milliliters of peripheral blood, collected in an EDTA anticoagulant tube. Ficoll Paque Plus density gradient separation was used to isolate PBMCs, and no further T cell sorting was done. RNA quality was checked with an Agilent 2100 Bioanalyzer and agarose gel, and concentration with a NanoDrop 2000. The germline V gene (reference sequence) supplies CDR1 LNHDA and CDR2 SQIVND. The junction carries 13 bases between V and J, which are trimmed by 6 bases and 1 base respectively. The CDR3 runs 14 residues from the cysteine to the phenylalanine. Only the CDR3 DNA is retained, 42 bases long and in frame from the first base.

The library was generated by multiplex PCR. The instrument was an Illumina HiSeq 4000. CDR3 regions were amplified by Arm-PCR with iRepertoire HTBI primers to construct TCR beta libraries. Before sequencing, the PCR products underwent gel purification. In the authors' own workflow: A total of some 65 TRBV and about 13 TRBJ segments were identified across samples and were used for gene usage analysis of CDR3 amino acid clonotypes. COPE and FqMerger were used to merge the filtered high-quality paired reads into contigs. BLAST was used to align contigs to IMGT TRBV, TRBD and TRBJ reference genes, and CDR3 was defined according to IMGT. Highly expanded clones were defined as clonotypes with a frequency above 0.1%. Shannon entropy was used to measure repertoire diversity, and the Gini coefficient was used to measure V-J evenness. Public clonotypes were defined as clonotypes shared by more than one individual. TCRdb reprocessing: public reads trimmed at Q25 with fastp, clones called with MiXCR, in-frame beta chains kept. Records with the same CDR3 protein are collapsed into one entry carrying the most frequent genes and DNA. None of the V and J calls come from the authors' own analysis; TCRdb made them. The sample table shows roughly 450,000 distinct CDR3 sequences, and 20% are seen once. The ten largest account for approximately 7.8% of the sample.

The sample was peripheral blood mononuclear cells (PBMCs), taken when the disease was refractory, from a patient treated with antithyroid drugs. The TCR originated in a female donor with Graves disease. This chain is built from TRBV19 and TRBJ2-7, with the D segment identity uncertain. The CDR3: CASSPDPYSYEQYF. DNA sequence: TGTGCCAGTAGCCCAGATCCTTATTCCTACGAGCAGTACTTC.